This T cell receptor beta chain was captured in a study of T cell clonotyping in hematopoietic cell transplantation. The CDR3 sequence is 11 residues long. Clones were sequenced by immunoSEQ multiplex PCR, and TCRdb holds only the in-frame ones, with some missing. This sample has some 13,000 clones, with less than 80% found just once. Comment on this clone: Its antigen is as yet unknown.

Overall study findings and caveats: No sorting was done, leaving CD4 and CD8 contributions mixed.

What was sequenced was PBMCs. This TCR came from a human donor who either received an allogeneic hematopoietic cell transplant for a myeloid malignancy or was a related donor (not recorded which). Some clones in this sample may be carry-over from other donors' samples. The V call is TRBV21-1, the J call TRBJ2-7. TRBV21-1 is termed a pseudogene. CDR3 nucleotide sequence: TGTGCCAGCCTCGAGGGGAACGAGCAGTACTTC. It is translated as CASLEGNEQYF.